This T cell receptor beta chain was recorded in a study of blood T cell repertoires in COVID-19. The wider study: The United States, Italy and Spain provided the acute and convalescent COVID-19 samples. Sample material is recorded as cDNA or gDNA derived from T cells, B-cell-depleted T cells, or PBMCs.

Trimming took 3 bases from V and 6 from J, leaving 14 bases between them. The CDR3 sequence is 13 residues long. Germline CDR1 SQVTM, CDR2 ANQGSEA. As originally analysed: Counts of nucleated cells, estimated from reference gene primer amplification, were obtained. Here immunoSEQ multiplex PCR was the method, and the copy in TCRdb shows in-frame clones only, minus some. V and J calls and clone size come straight from that table; D and trimming were deduced from the DNA. The repertoire holds 130,000 to 150,000 clones, with approximately 81% as singletons. V and J are TRBV29-1 and TRBJ1-2, with a possible D match to TRBD1 (6 bases). The receptor's source is a human donor in a cohort sampled during active COVID-19. Source material: peripheral blood. The CDR3 DNA reads TGCAGCGTTGACCAGGGGACGAAGGATGGCTACACCTTC. It specifies CSVDQGTKDGYTF.